These 14 T cell receptor beta chains were sequenced from one sample in a study of shared clonotypes between healthy human individuals. Sequenced by immunoSEQ multiplex PCR; TCRdb stores in-frame clones only, minus some. Of over a million clones listed, around 98% are singletons. What was sequenced was naive CD4+ T cells sorted from blood. The subset: CD45RA+ positively selected. These TCRs come from a man in his thirties or forties in good health.

The chain links TRBV28 to TRBJ1-5; D possibly corresponds to TRBD1 (5 bases). Trimming pared 8 bases from V and 4 bases from J, leaving 15 bases between. Germline lookup yields CDR1 MDHEN and CDR2 SYDVKM. CDR3 length: 14 residues. The CDR3 nucleotides are TGTGCCAGCCGCGGGACCTTAGTTAATCAGCCCCAGCATTTT. Its protein product is CASRGTLVNQPQHF.

This rearrangement joins TRBV4-3 to TRBJ2-1; 7 bases are a match to TRBD2. The CDR3 totals 17 residues. CDR1 is LGHNA, CDR2 YSLEER, per germline. Trimming took 0 bases from V and 8 from J; bases not matched to a gene: 13. The CDR3 coding sequence is TGCGCCAGCAGCCAAGAGGCTACGGGACTATTCACGGATGAGCAGTTCTTC. Translating it yields CASSQEATGLFTDEQFF.

The J gene is TRBJ2-1, the V gene TRBV7-8; D unclear. This CDR3 has 13 amino acids. V gave up 0 bases and J gave up 11 bases, with 11 bases separating them. Germline CDR1 and CDR2: SGHVS and FQNEAQ. The DNA for the CDR3 is TGTGCCAGCAGCTTAGCGCTAGATAATCAGCAGTTCTTC. This sequence encodes CASSLALDNQQFF.

The rearrangement joins TRBV6-5 to TRBJ2-7; either TRBD1 or TRBD2 may supply D (5 bases each). This CDR3 contains 16 residues. CDR1 is MNHEY, CDR2 SVGAGI, per germline. V was trimmed by 4 bases and J by 4 bases, leaving 20 bases between them. This CDR3 is CASSWGSGNLLYEQYF. DNA of the CDR3: TGTGCCAGCAGTTGGGGGTCCGGGAATCTCCTTTACGAGCAGTACTTC.

Notes on this clone: Other DNA sequences in the same sample also yield this CDR3. CDR3 protein: CASSVAPSGSYNEQFF. As DNA, the CDR3 is TGTGCCAGCAGCGTAGCCCCTAGCGGATCCTACAATGAGCAGTTCTTC. The chain links TRBV9 to TRBJ2-1, with TRBD2 matching over 7 bases. V shed 0 bases and J 1 base; nucleotides not matched to a gene: 4. CDR1 and CDR2 from the germline V gene are SGDLS and YYNGEE. CDR3 size: 16 residues.

The chain employs TRBV18 and TRBJ2-7, with no clear D. Germline V gene lookup returns CDR1 KGHSH and CDR2 LQKENI. Trimming cost V 6 bases and J 6 bases, with 12 bases left between them. CDR3 size: 12 residues. The CDR3 DNA sequence: TGTGCCAGCTCGCCCAGTCTCGGCGAGCAGTACTTC. This encodes CASSPSLGEQYF. Full variable domain (missing parts from reference TRBV18 and TRBJ2-7): NAGVMQNPRHLVRRRGQEARLRCSPMKGHSHVYWYRQLPEEGLKFMVYLQKENIIDESGMPKERFSAEFPKEGPSILRIQQVVRGDSAAYFCASSPSLGEQYFGPGTRLTVT.

The rearrangement joins TRBV10-3 to TRBJ2-7; D uncertain. The CDR3 extends over 15 amino acids. Germline V gene lookup returns CDR1 ENHRY and CDR2 SYGVKD. Trimming took off 6 bases at V and 2 bases at J, with 17 bases between the two ends. The CDR3 here is CAISEPFRTAYEQYF. CDR3 nucleotides: TGTGCCATCAGCGAGCCATTCCGTACAGCCTACGAGCAGTACTTC.

This chain uses TRBV2 with TRBJ1-1; D ambiguous. The CDR3 covers 14 residues. CDR1 and CDR2 (germline): SNHLY, FYNNEI. Trimming pared 7 bases from V and 3 bases from J, leaving 15 bases between. CDR3 region: CASNPGRAYTEAFF. CDR3 nucleotide sequence: TGTGCCAGCAACCCTGGGAGGGCATACACTGAAGCTTTCTTT.

The genes are TRBV2 and TRBJ1-1; no clear D. The CDR3 consists of 13 residues. Trimming stripped 3 bases from V and 3 bases from J, with 8 bases between. Germline V gene sequence: CDR1 SNHLY, CDR2 FYNNEI. In DNA form, the CDR3 reads TGTGCCAGCAGTGACACCCCGGACACTGAAGCTTTCTTT. Encoded protein: CASSDTPDTEAFF.

The gene calls are TRBV5-5 and TRBJ2-7, with D possibly being TRBD2 (5 bases). Germline assignment: CDR1 SGHKS and CDR2 YYEKEE (reference sequence). The CDR3 runs to 14 residues. The germline V and J ends were trimmed by 0 bases and 4 bases, with 11 bases remaining between them. This CDR3 reads CASSLGAEPYEQYF. The CDR3 region has the DNA TGTGCCAGCAGCTTGGGAGCGGAACCTTACGAGCAGTACTTC.

V is TRBV4-3 and J is TRBJ2-1; TRBD1 is a possible D gene (5 bases). Germline V CDR1 and CDR2: LGHNA, YSLEER. The V end lost 1 base, the J end lost 5 bases, and 6 bases lay between the germline ends. The CDR3 is 13 residues long. CDR3 bases: TGCGCCAGCAGCCAAGCCAGGGACAATGAGCAGTTCTTC. It yields the protein CASSQARDNEQFF.

With respect to this clone: At the DNA level, this CDR3 is encoded by other sequences in the same sample as well. This chain joins TRBV18 and TRBJ2-5; D is possibly TRBD1 or TRBD2 (5 bases each). The V gene lost 3 bases and the J gene lost 5 bases, with 10 bases spanning the gap. This CDR3 is 13 amino acids long. Looked up from germline, CDR1 is KGHSH and CDR2 is LQKENI. Here the CDR3 reads CASSPGEGETQYF. CDR3 bases: TGTGCCAGCTCACCGGGTGAGGGGGAGACCCAGTACTTC.

The chain has TRBV7-6 and TRBJ2-2; 9 bases match TRBD2. From germline, CDR1 is SGHVS and CDR2 FNYEAQ. The CDR3 is 18 amino acids. Trimming took 5 bases from V and 4 from J; bases not matched to a gene: 14. DNA of the CDR3: TGTGCCAGCAGCAGGAATAGCGGGAGCGTGTTCCGCACCGGGGAGCTGTTTTTT. Translated: CASSRNSGSVFRTGELFF.

This clone appeared a single time. The gene calls are TRBV14 and TRBJ2-5; perhaps TRBD2 as D (5 bases). V was cut by 0 bases and J by 5 bases, with 10 bases left in between. CDR1 is SGHDN, CDR2 FVKESK, per germline. This CDR3 contains 14 residues. The CDR3: CASSQDPWEETQYF. The CDR3 region has the DNA TGTGCCAGCAGCCAAGATCCCTGGGAGGAGACCCAGTACTTC.